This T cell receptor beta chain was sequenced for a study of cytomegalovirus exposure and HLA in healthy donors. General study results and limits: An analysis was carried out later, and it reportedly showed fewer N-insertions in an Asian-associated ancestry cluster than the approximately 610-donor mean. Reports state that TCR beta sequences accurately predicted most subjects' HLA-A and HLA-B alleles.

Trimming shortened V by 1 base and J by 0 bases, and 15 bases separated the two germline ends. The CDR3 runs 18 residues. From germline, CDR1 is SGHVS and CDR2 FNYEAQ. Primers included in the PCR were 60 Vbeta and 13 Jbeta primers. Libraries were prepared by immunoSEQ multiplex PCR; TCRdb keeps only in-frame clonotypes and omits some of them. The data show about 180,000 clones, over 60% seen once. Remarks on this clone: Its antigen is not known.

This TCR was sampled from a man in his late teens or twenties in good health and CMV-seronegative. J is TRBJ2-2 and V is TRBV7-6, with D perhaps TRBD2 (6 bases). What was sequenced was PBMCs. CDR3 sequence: CASSLDTSLHANTGELFF. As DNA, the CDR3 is TGTGCCAGCAGCTTAGACACTAGCCTCCACGCGAACACCGGGGAGCTGTTTTTT.